The 2 T cell receptor beta chains listed next were all sequenced from one sample in a study of response to subunit inactivated influenza vaccine. TCRdb fed the RT-PCR reads into MiXCR, producing one record per CDR3 protein. Altogether about 570,000 distinct CDR3 sequences are present, around 11% being singletons, with the ten largest covering approximately 11%. This sample was shared with a second study, whose subject was T cells expressing NK-cell markers. As reported in that work: The authors made TCR beta cDNA libraries by 5'RACE template switching. This switching added a universal primer site and UMIs.

The specimen comprised PBMCs from blood, sampled on the day of vaccination. The receptors were sampled from a man in his fifties or sixties who received an inactivated influenza vaccine.

The chain combines TRBV10-3 with TRBJ2-3; 8 positions match TRBD1. The CDR3 contains 18 residues. Per germline, CDR1 ENHRY and CDR2 SYGVKD. J lost 3 bases, V lost 4 bases, and 15 bases had no gene match. The CDR3 here is CAISGSSDRAKVTDTQYF. In DNA form, the CDR3 reads TGTGCCATCAGTGGGTCTTCGGACAGGGCCAAAGTTACAGATACGCAGTATTTT.

The gene calls are TRBV9 and TRBJ2-1; D is possibly TRBD2 (6 bases). V shed 4 bases and J shed 11 bases, with 19 bases lying between them. The CDR3 runs 14 residues. Germline values: CDR1 SGDLS, CDR2 YYNGEE. CDR3 region: CASSPSGGAQQQFF. The CDR3, as DNA: TGTGCCAGCAGCCCATCCGGGGGAGCTCAACAGCAGTTCTTC.